The clone carrying this T cell receptor beta chain was observed a handful of times. What it recognizes is unknown. This record belongs to a study of T-cell reconstitution after alpha-beta-depleted transplantation in children. Study-level results: Roughly two months post-transplant, alpha-beta T cells reportedly originated from several hundred graft clones that had expanded. It was surviving recipient T cells and thymic progenitors that gave some patients high TCRbeta diversity at day 60. The main origin of T-cell counts and diversity one year after transplant was newly produced T cells.

TCRbeta library preparation incorporated unique molecular identifiers. TCRdb independently ran MiXCR on the PCR reads; one entry per CDR3 protein. The sample lists approximately 79,000 distinct CDR3 sequences, 15% to 20% occurring once. CDR1 is LGHDT and CDR2 is YNNKEL in the germline V gene (reference sequence). The CDR3 has 13 amino acids. Between the trimmed V and J ends, which lost 3 bases and 4 bases, there was a span of 9 bases. The J gene is TRBJ1-2, the V gene TRBV3-1; D is unclear. The origin of this receptor is a male patient aged 2 to 10 who had a stem cell transplant for acute lymphoblastic leukemia, so the T cells may come from the graft donor. The starting material was PBMCs, mostly from graft donor cells, obtained 360 days after TCRalphabeta/CD19-depleted stem cell transplant. The CDR3, as DNA: TGTGCCAGCAGCCAGGGAACGGGCTATGGCTACACCTTC. This sequence encodes CASSQGTGYGYTF.